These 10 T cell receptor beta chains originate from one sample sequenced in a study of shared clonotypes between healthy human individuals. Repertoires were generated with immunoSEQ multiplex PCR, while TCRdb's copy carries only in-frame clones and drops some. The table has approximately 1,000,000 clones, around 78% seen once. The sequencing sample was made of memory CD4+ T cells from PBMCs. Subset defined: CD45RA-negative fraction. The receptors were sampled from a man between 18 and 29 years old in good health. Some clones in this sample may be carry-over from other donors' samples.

The CDR3: CASSSTYEQYF. The DNA of the CDR3 is TGTGCCAGCTCATCAACCTACGAGCAGTACTTC. The chain combines TRBV18 with TRBJ2-7, with D unclear. This CDR3 region has 11 residues. Trimming took off 5 bases at V and 2 bases at J, with 4 bases between the two ends. CDR1 and CDR2 from the germline V gene are KGHSH and LQKENI.

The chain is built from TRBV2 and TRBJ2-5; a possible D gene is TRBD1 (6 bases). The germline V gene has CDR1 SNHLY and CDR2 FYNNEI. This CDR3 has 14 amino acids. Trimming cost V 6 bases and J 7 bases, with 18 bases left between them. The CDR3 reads CASRGDILVGTQYF. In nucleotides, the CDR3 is TGTGCCAGCAGGGGGGACATCCTAGTGGGGACCCAGTACTTC.

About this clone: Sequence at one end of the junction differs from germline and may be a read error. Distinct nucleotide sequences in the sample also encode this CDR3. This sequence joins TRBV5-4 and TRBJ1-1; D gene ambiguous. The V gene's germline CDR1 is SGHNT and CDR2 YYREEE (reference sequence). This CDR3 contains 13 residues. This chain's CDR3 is CASSQDRNTEAFF. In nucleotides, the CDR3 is TGCGCCAGCAGCCAAGACCGCAACACTGAAGCTTTCTTT.

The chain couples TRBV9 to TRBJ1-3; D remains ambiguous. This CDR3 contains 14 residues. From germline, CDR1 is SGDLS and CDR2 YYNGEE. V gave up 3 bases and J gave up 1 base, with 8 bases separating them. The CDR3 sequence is CASSAGISGNTIYF. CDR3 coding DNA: TGTGCCAGCAGCGCCGGGATTTCTGGAAACACCATATATTTT.

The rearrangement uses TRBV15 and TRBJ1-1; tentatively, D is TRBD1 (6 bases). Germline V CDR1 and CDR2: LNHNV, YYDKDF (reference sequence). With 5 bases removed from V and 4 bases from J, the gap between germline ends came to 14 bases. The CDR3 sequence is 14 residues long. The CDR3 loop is CATSRPTGFTEAFF. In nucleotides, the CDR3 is TGTGCCACCAGCCGCCCGACAGGATTCACTGAAGCTTTCTTT.

DNA for the CDR3: TGTGCCAGCAGCTCTTCGGGGGCCCAGTACTTC. Encoded protein: CASSSSGAQYF. This sequence joins TRBV7-9 and TRBJ2-5, with D perhaps TRBD2 (6 bases). The length of the CDR3 is 11 residues. Germline loops: CDR1 SEHNR, CDR2 FQNEAQ (reference sequence). V lost 4 bases and J lost 9, with 9 bases in between.

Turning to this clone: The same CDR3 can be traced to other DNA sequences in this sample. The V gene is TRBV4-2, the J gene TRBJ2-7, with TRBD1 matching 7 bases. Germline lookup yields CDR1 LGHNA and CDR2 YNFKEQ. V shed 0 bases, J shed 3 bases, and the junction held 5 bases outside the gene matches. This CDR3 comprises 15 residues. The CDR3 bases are TGTGCCAGCAGCCAAGATAGGGGACAGTTCTACGAGCAGTACTTC. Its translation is CASSQDRGQFYEQYF.

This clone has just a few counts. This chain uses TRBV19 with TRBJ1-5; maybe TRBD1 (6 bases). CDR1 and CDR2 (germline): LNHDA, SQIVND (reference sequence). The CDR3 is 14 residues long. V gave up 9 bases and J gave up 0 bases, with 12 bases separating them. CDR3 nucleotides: TGTGCCAGGGGTCAGGGGTTTAGCAATCAGCCCCAGCATTTT. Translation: CARGQGFSNQPQHF.

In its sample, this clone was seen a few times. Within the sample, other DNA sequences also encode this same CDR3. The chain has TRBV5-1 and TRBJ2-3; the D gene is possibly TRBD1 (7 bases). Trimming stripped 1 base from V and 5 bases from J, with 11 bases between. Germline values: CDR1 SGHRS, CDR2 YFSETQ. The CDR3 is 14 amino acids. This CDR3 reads CASSLSRGEDTQYF. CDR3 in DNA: TGCGCCAGCAGCTTGTCCAGGGGGGAAGATACGCAGTATTTT.

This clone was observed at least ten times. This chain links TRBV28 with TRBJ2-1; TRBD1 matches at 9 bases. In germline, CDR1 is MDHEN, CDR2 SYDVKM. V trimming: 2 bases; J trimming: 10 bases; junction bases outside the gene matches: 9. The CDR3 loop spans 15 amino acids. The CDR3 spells CASSLASQGAGEQFF. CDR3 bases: TGTGCCAGCAGTTTAGCTTCACAGGGGGCTGGAGAGCAGTTCTTC.